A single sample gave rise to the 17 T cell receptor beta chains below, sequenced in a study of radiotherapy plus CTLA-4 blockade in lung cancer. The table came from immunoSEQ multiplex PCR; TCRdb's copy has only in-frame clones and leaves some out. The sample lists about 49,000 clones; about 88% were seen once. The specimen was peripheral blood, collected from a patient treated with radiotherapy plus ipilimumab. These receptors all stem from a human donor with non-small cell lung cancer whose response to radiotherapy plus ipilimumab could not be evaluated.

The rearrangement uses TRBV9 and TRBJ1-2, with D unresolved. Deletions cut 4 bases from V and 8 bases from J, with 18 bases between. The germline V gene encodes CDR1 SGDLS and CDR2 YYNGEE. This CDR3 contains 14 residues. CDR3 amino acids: CASSKGGSSPGYTF. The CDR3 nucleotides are TGTGCCAGCAGCAAAGGCGGCAGTTCGCCCGGCTACACCTTC.

The CDR3 loop is CASSQDVPPGNTEAFF. In DNA form, the CDR3 reads TGCGCCAGCAGCCAAGACGTTCCCCCCGGGAACACTGAAGCTTTCTTT. This chain connects TRBV4-3 to TRBJ1-1; no clear D gene. V was shortened by 0 bases and J by 1 base, with 12 bases between the two germline ends. CDR3 length: 16 amino acids. From germline, CDR1 is LGHNA and CDR2 YSLEER.

The CDR3 DNA sequence: TGTGCCAGCAGCCCCGACACCAATCAGCCCCAGCATTTT. It translates to CASSPDTNQPQHF. The V and J genes are TRBV11-2 and TRBJ1-5, with unresolved D. This CDR3 region has 13 residues. Trimming took 5 bases from V and 3 from J, leaving 8 bases between them. CDR1 and CDR2 (germline): SGHAT, FQNNGV.

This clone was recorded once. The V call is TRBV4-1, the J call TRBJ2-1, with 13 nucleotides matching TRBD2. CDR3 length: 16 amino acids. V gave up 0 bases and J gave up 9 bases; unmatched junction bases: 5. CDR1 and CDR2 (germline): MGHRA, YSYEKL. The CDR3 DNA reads TGCGCCAGCAGCCAAGAAGGAGGACTAGCGGGAGCTGAGCAGTTCTTC. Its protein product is CASSQEGGLAGAEQFF.

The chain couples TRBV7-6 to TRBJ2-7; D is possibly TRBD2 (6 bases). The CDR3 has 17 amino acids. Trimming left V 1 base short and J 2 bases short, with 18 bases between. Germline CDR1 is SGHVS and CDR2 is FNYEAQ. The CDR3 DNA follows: TGTGCCAGCAGCTTAGAGGAGGGGTCCTCACTTACCTACGAGCAGTACTTC. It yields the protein CASSLEEGSSLTYEQYF.

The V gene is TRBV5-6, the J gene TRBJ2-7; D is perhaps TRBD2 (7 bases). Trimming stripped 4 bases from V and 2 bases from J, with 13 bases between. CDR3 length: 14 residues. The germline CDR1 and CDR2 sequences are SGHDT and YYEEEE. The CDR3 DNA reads TGTGCCAGCAGCAGAAGGGGGGGTGCCTACGAGCAGTACTTC. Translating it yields CASSRRGGAYEQYF.

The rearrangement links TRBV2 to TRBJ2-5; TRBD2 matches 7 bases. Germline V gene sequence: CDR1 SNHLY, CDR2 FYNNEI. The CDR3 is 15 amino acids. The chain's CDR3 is CGGAVMGGGQETQYF. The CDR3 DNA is TGTGGGGGCGCAGTGATGGGGGGGGGCCAAGAGACCCAGTACTTC.

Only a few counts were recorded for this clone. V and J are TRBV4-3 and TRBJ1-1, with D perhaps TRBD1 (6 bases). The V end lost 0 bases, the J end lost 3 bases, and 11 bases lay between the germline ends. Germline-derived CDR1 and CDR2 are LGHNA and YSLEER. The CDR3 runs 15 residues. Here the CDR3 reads CASSQEGQGHTEAFF. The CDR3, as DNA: TGCGCCAGCAGCCAAGAAGGCCAGGGGCACACTGAAGCTTTCTTT.

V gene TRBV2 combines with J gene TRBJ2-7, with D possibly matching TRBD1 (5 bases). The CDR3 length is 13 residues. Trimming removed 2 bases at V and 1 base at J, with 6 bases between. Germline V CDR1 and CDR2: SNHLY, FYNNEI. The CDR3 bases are TGTGCCAGCAGTGAACAGGGTTCCTACGAGCAGTACTTC. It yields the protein CASSEQGSYEQYF.

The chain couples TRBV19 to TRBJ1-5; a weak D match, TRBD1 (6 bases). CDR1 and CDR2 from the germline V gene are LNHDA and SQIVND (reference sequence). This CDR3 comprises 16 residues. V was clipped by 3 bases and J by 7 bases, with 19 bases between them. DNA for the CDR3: TGTGCCAGTAGTATTGACAGGATGGGCTCAAGGCAGCCCCAGCATTTT. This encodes CASSIDRMGSRQPQHF.

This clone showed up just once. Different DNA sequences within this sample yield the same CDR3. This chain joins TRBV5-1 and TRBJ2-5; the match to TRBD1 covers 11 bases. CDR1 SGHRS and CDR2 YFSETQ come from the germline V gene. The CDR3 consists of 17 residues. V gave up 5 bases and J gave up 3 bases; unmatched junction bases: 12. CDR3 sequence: CASSPKPGQGVKETQYF. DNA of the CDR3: TGCGCCAGCAGTCCCAAGCCGGGACAGGGGGTCAAAGAGACCCAGTACTTC.

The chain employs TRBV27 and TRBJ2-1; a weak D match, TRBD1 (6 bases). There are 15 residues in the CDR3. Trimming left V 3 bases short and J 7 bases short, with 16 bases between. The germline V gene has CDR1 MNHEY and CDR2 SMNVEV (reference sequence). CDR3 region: CASSFRDNLGNEQFF. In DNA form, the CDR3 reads TGTGCCAGCAGTTTCCGGGACAACTTGGGTAATGAGCAGTTCTTC.

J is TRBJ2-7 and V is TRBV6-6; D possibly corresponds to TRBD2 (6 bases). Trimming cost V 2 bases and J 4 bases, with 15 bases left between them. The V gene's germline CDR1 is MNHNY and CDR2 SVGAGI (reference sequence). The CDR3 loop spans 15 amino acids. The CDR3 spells CASSYDRLSGYEQYF. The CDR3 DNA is TGTGCCAGCAGTTACGATAGGCTAAGCGGGTACGAGCAGTACTTC.

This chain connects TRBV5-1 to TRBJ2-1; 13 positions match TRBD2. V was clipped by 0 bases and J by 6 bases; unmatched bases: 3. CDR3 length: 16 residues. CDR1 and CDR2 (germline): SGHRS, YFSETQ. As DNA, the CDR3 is TGCGCCAGCAGCTTGGCCGGGACTAGCGGGGTCAATGAGCAGTTCTTC. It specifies CASSLAGTSGVNEQFF.

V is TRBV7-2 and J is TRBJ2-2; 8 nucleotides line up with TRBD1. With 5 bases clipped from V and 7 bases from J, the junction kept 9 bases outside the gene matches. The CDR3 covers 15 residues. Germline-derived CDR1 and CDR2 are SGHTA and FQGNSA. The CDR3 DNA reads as TGTGCCAGCAGCCCAACCTCCAGGGGGCGCGGGGAGCTGTTTTTT. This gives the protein CASSPTSRGRGELFF.

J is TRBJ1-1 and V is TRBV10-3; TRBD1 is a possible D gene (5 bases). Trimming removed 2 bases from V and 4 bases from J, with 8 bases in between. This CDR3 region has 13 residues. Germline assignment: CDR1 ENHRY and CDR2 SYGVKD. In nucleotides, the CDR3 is TGTGCCATCAGTGAGAAGGGGTCCACTGAAGCTTTCTTT. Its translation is CAISEKGSTEAFF.

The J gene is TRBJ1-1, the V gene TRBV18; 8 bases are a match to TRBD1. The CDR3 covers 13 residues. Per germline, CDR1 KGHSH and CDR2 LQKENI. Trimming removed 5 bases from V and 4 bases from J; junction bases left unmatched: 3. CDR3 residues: CASSTTGGTEAFF. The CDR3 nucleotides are TGTGCCAGCTCAACCACAGGGGGCACTGAAGCTTTCTTT.